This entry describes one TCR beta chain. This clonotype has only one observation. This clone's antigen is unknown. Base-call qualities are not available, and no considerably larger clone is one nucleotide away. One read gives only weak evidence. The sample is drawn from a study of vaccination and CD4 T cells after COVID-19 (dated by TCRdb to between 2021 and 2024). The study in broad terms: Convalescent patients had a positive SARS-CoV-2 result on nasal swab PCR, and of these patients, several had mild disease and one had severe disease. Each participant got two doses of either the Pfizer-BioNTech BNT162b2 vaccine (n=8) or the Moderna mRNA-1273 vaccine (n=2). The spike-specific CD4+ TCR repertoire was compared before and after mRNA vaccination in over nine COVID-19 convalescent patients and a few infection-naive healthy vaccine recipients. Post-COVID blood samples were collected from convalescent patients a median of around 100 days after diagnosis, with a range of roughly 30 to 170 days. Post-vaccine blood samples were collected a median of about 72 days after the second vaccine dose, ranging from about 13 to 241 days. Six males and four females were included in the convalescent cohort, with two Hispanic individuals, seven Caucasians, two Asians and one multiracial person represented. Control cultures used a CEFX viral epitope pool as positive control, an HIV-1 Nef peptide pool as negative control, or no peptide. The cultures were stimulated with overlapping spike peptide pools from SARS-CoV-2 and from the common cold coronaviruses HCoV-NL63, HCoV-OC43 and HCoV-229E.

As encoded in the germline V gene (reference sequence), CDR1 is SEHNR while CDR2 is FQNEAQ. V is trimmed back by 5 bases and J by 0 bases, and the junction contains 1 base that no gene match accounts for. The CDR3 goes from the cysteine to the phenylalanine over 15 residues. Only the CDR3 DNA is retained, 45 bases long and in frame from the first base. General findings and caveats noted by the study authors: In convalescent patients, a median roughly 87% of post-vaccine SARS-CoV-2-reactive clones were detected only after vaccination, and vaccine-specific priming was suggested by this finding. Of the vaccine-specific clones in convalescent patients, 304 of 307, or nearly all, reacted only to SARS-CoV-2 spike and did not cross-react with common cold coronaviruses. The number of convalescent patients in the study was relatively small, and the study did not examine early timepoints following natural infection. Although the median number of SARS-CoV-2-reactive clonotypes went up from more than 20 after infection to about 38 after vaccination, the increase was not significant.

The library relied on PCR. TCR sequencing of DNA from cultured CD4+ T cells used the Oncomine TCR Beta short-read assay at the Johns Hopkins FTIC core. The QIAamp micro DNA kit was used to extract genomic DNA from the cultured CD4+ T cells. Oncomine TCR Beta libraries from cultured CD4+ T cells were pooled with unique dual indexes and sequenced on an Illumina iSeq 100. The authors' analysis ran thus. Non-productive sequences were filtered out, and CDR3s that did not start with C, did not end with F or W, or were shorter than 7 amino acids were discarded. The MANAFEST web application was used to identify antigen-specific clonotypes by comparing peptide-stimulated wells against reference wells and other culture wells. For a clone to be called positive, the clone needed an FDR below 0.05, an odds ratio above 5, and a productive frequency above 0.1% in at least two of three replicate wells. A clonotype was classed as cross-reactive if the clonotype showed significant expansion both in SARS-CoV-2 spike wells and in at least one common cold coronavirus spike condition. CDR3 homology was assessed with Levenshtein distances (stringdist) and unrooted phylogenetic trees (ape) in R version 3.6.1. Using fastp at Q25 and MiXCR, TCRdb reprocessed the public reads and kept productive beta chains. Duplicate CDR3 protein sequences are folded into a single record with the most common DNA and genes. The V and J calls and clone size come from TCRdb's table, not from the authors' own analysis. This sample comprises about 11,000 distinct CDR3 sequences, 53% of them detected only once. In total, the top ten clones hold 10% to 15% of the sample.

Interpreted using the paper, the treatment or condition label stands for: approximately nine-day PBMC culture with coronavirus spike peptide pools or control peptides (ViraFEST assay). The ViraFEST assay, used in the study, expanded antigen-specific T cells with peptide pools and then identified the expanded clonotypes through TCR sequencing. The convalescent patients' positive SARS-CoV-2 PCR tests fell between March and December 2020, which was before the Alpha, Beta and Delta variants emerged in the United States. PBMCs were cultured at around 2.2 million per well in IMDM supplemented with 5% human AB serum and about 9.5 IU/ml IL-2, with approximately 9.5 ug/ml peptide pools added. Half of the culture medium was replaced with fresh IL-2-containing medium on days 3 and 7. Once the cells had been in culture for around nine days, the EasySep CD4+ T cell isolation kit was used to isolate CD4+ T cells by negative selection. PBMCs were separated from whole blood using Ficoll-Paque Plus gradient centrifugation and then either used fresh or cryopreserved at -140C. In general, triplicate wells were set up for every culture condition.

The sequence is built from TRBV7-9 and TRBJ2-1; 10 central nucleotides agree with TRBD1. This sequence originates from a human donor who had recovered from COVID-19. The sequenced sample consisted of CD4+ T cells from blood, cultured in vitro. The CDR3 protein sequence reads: CASSGQGGSYNEQFF. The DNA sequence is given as TGTGCCAGCAGCGGACAGGGGGGCTCCTACAATGAGCAGTTCTTC. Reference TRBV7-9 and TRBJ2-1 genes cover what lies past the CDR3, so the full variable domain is DTGVSQNPRHKITKRGQNVTFRCDPISEHNRLYWYRQTLGQGPEFLTYFQNEAQLEKSRLLSDRFSAERPKGSFSTLEIQRTEQGDSAMYLCASSGQGGSYNEQFFGPGTRLTVL.